Listed below are T cell receptor beta chains from one sample, sequenced in a study of OX40 agonist ivuxolimab in advanced cancers. Profiled with immunoSEQ multiplex PCR; TCRdb holds only in-frame clones, not every one. The sample has tens of thousands of clones; 82% are singletons. Sample: CD4+ or CD8+ T cells sorted from blood, taken in a trial of the OX40 agonist ivuxolimab. All receptors come from an adult with an advanced solid tumor such as melanoma, head and neck, liver or kidney cancer. Both conserved end residues are part of each CDR3. Fields, in order: clone size, V gene, J gene, D gene, CDR3 protein, CDR3 DNA. A D gene is named only where the DNA matches it firmly. Size is omitted from some rows. Given values are once, few, many or a class for expanded clones.

NA	TRBV10-3	TRBJ1-1	TRBD1	CAISAPGGRMNTEAFF	TGTGCCATCAGTGCCCCAGGGGGCCGCATGAACACTGAAGCTTTCTTT
NA	TRBV5-6	TRBJ2-3	TRBD2	CASSLSSGGPQDTQYF	TGTGCCAGCAGCTTGAGTAGCGGGGGCCCCCAGGATACGCAGTATTTT
NA	TRBV6-5	TRBJ2-1	NA	CASRLRGPYNEQFF	TGTGCCAGCAGGTTGCGGGGGCCGTACAATGAGCAGTTCTTC
NA	TRBV5-1	TRBJ1-1	NA	CASSLTADMNTEAFF	TGCGCCAGCAGCTTAACGGCGGACATGAACACTGAAGCTTTCTTT
NA	TRBV29-1	TRBJ2-1	TRBD1	CSVNRGRNDNEQFF	TGCAGCGTTAACAGGGGTCGGAACGACAATGAGCAGTTCTTC
NA	TRBV13	TRBJ2-2	NA	CASSILRIPGELFF	TGTGCCAGCAGTATCCTCAGGATTCCCGGGGAGCTGTTTTTT
NA	TRBV9	TRBJ2-2	NA	CASSVRASNTGELFF	TGTGCCAGCAGCGTCCGGGCCTCGAACACCGGGGAGCTGTTTTTT
NA	TRBV7-6	TRBJ1-5	NA	CASSLGPSNQPQHF	TGTGCCAGCAGCTTGGGGCCTAGCAATCAGCCCCAGCATTTT
NA	TRBV6-5	TRBJ2-5	NA	CASSLTRGETQYF	TGTGCCAGCAGTTTGACTAGGGGAGAGACCCAGTACTTC
few	TRBV5-6	TRBJ2-7	NA	CASSLAAGVMYEQYF	TGTGCCAGCAGCTTGGCGGCAGGGGTGATGTACGAGCAGTACTTC
NA	TRBV5-1	TRBJ1-2	NA	CASSLERDASYGYTF	TGCGCCAGCAGCTTGGAGAGGGATGCGTCCTATGGCTACACCTTC
NA	TRBV7-9	TRBJ1-1	NA	CASSLGGTAPEAFF	TGTGCCAGCAGCTTAGGGGGGACTGCCCCTGAAGCTTTCTTT
NA	TRBV9	TRBJ1-3	NA	CASSPGLEENTIYF	TGTGCCAGCAGCCCGGGCCTCGAAGAAAACACCATATATTTT
NA	TRBV7-8	TRBJ1-1	NA	CASSPDSKQAFF	TGTGCCAGCAGCCCGGACAGTAAACAAGCTTTCTTT
NA	TRBV7-2	TRBJ1-1	NA	CASSYPQGLGTEAFF	TGTGCCAGCAGCTATCCGCAGGGTCTCGGGACTGAAGCTTTCTTT
NA	TRBV19	TRBJ2-7	NA	CASSITRGNEQYF	TGTGCCAGTAGTATAACCAGGGGCAACGAGCAGTACTTC
NA	TRBV5-1	TRBJ2-3	NA	CASVPGGSTDTQYF	TGCGCCAGTGTCCCGGGGGGCAGCACAGATACGCAGTATTTT
once	TRBV14	TRBJ1-3	NA	CASSHRTLGNTIYF	TGTGCCAGCAGCCACAGGACCCTCGGAAACACCATATATTTT
NA	TRBV2	TRBJ1-6	NA	CASGTWANSPLHF	TGTGCCAGTGGGACTTGGGCGAATTCACCCCTCCACTTT
few	TRBV9	TRBJ1-3	NA	CASSPQIAEEGNTIYF	TGTGCCAGCAGCCCCCAAATCGCCGAGGAGGGAAACACCATATATTTT
NA	TRBV10-2	TRBJ2-5	NA	CASSVREDATQYF	TGCGCCAGCAGTGTTAGGGAGGACGCGACCCAGTACTTC
NA	TRBV11-2	TRBJ2-7	NA	CASSFSGRSSYEQYF	TGTGCCAGCAGCTTCTCCGGACGGAGCTCCTACGAGCAGTACTTC
NA	TRBV4-1	TRBJ2-2	NA	CASSRHPQAGRNTGELFF	TGCGCCAGCAGCCGACACCCCCAGGCAGGGAGGAACACCGGGGAGCTGTTTTTT
NA	TRBV5-5	TRBJ1-2	NA	CASSLEQHYGYTF	TGTGCCAGCAGCTTGGAACAGCACTATGGCTACACCTTC
NA	TRBV10-1	TRBJ1-2	NA	CASSRDNTYGYTF	TGCGCCAGCAGCCGGGACAACACTTATGGCTACACCTTC
NA	TRBV6-5	TRBJ1-5	NA	CASRSGTVNQPQHF	TGTGCCAGCAGGTCGGGAACAGTGAATCAGCCCCAGCATTTT
once	TRBV6-1	TRBJ2-7	TRBD2	CASSVRGLAGGFSYEQYF	TGTGCCAGCAGTGTAAGAGGACTAGCGGGGGGATTCTCCTACGAGCAGTACTTC
NA	TRBV9	TRBJ2-2	NA	CASSGTANTGELFF	TGTGCCAGCAGCGGGACAGCGAACACCGGGGAGCTGTTTTTT
NA	TRBV19	TRBJ2-4	TRBD2	CASSTPLAGGEVAKNIQYF	TGTGCCAGTAGTACACCCCTAGCGGGGGGGGAGGTAGCCAAAAACATTCAGTACTTC
once	TRBV18	TRBJ2-5	TRBD2	CASSLSGGRQETQYF	TGTGCCAGCTCCCTTAGCGGGGGTCGGCAAGAGACCCAGTACTTC
NA	TRBV29-1	TRBJ2-2	NA	CSVGPGADTGELFF	TGCAGCGTTGGTCCGGGGGCCGACACCGGGGAGCTGTTTTTT
NA	TRBV29-1	TRBJ2-2	TRBD1	CSAGQENTGELFF	TGCAGCGCAGGACAGGAAAACACCGGGGAGCTGTTTTTT
NA	TRBV23-1	TRBJ1-1	NA	CASLLWAFPIGAFF	TGCGCCAGCCTCCTCTGGGCCTTTCCGATCGGGGCTTTCTTT
few	TRBV5-1	TRBJ2-5	TRBD2	CASSLAGIAGSLETQYF	TGCGCCAGCAGCTTGGCCGGGATAGCGGGAAGTTTAGAGACCCAGTACTTC
NA	TRBV7-2	TRBJ1-2	NA	CASRSRQAGGYGYTF	TGTGCCAGCAGATCCAGACAGGCCGGCGGCTATGGCTACACCTTC
NA	TRBV27	TRBJ1-2	NA	CASSSVRAYNYGYTF	TGTGCCAGCAGTTCCGTCCGGGCCTATAACTATGGCTACACCTTC
NA	TRBV2	TRBJ2-2	NA	CASRGDSNTGELFF	TGTGCCAGCAGGGGAGACTCGAACACCGGGGAGCTGTTTTTT
NA	TRBV5-1	TRBJ2-7	NA	CASSLSGRRAYEQYF	TGCGCCAGCAGCTTGTCGGGGCGGCGTGCCTACGAGCAGTACTTC
NA	TRBV7-8	TRBJ1-1	NA	CASSPSEVGTEAFF	TGTGCCAGCAGCCCCTCCGAAGTGGGCACTGAAGCTTTCTTT
NA	TRBV11-1	TRBJ2-3	NA	CASSVGYTDTQYF	TGTGCCAGCAGCGTAGGGTACACAGATACGCAGTATTTT
once	TRBV6-5	TRBJ2-3	NA	CASKSYTDTQYF	TGTGCCAGCAAATCTTACACAGATACGCAGTATTTT
NA	TRBV6-1	TRBJ1-2	NA	CASSSQGGRNYGYTF	TGTGCCAGCAGCTCACAGGGAGGACGCAACTATGGCTACACCTTC
once	TRBV19	TRBJ2-1	TRBD2	CASSQGLAGGSNEQFF	TGTGCCAGTAGTCAGGGACTAGCGGGGGGGAGCAATGAGCAGTTCTTC
NA	TRBV7-2	TRBJ2-3	NA	CASSFPGKQTDTQYF	TGTGCCAGCAGCTTCCCGGGAAAACAAACAGATACGCAGTATTTT
NA	TRBV6-5	TRBJ2-7	NA	CASGTGGVWTYEQYF	TGTGCCAGCGGTACAGGGGGGGTTTGGACCTACGAGCAGTACTTC
NA	TRBV30	TRBJ1-2	NA	CAWSVNDYGYTF	TGTGCCTGGAGTGTAAATGACTATGGCTACACCTTC
NA	TRBV6-1	TRBJ2-5	NA	CASSEGGTETQYF	TGTGCCAGCAGTGAGGGGGGCACAGAGACCCAGTACTTC
NA	TRBV27	TRBJ1-5	NA	CASRYTGGHQPQHF	TGTGCCAGCAGGTACACAGGTGGGCATCAGCCCCAGCATTTT
NA	TRBV6-6	TRBJ1-2	NA	CASSYGTADYGYTF	TGTGCCAGCAGTTACGGGACGGCAGACTATGGCTACACCTTC
NA	TRBV7-2	TRBJ2-7	TRBD2	CASSPRGRGVRNEQYF	TGTGCCAGCAGCCCTCGTGGGAGGGGTGTTCGTAACGAGCAGTACTTC
NA	TRBV29-1	TRBJ2-1	NA	CSAGGTPEQFF	TGCAGCGCTGGGGGGACGCCTGAGCAGTTCTTC
NA	TRBV27	TRBJ2-5	TRBD1	CAGSWDSQETQYF	TGTGCCGGCAGTTGGGACAGCCAAGAGACCCAGTACTTC
NA	TRBV4-2	TRBJ1-4	TRBD1	CASSHPKIGQGGGEKLFF	TGTGCCAGCAGCCACCCGAAGATCGGACAGGGAGGAGGTGAAAAACTGTTTTTT
NA	TRBV7-6	TRBJ1-6	NA	CASKVDSVNSPLHF	TGTGCCAGCAAGGTTGACAGCGTGAATTCACCCCTCCACTTT
NA	TRBV2	TRBJ2-3	NA	CASSEEGYTQYF	TGTGCCAGCAGTGAGGAAGGATATACGCAGTATTTT
NA	TRBV5-6	TRBJ1-5	NA	CASSQRQYKYQPQHF	TGTGCCAGCAGCCAGAGACAGTATAAGTATCAGCCCCAGCATTTT